Listed below are T cell receptor beta chains from one sample, sequenced in a study of radiation and T cells in renal cell carcinoma. The repertoire was sequenced with immunoSEQ multiplex PCR; TCRdb's copy has only in-frame clones and lacks some. The data show roughly 120,000 clones, around 80% seen once. The sequences come from blood, collected from a patient whose treatment included radiotherapy and nephrectomy. These receptors all stem from a woman between 55 and 75 years old with renal cell carcinoma. Both conserved end residues are part of each CDR3. D genes are given only for firm matches. Not all rows give a size; the values are once, few, many and, for expanded clones, a class.

size,V,D,J,CDR3,DNA
.,TRBV6-1,.,TRBJ1-2,CASSDRALDYTF,TGTGCCAGCAGTGACAGGGCGCTGGACTACACCTTC
.,TRBV19,TRBD1,TRBJ2-5,CASTQRGQGAGETQYF,TGTGCCAGTACCCAGAGGGGACAGGGGGCCGGGGAGACCCAGTACTTC
once,TRBV7-2,TRBD1,TRBJ1-2,CASSTRQGFVYGYTF,TGTGCCAGCAGCACACGACAGGGGTTTGTCTATGGCTACACCTTC
.,TRBV10-3,TRBD2,TRBJ2-1,CAISDRQTSGSYNEQFF,TGTGCCATCAGTGACCGCCAGACTAGCGGGAGCTACAATGAGCAGTTCTTC
.,TRBV9,.,TRBJ2-3,CASSVSGGILPTDTQYF,TGTGCCAGCAGCGTAAGTGGGGGCATCCTACCCACAGATACGCAGTATTTT
.,TRBV9,.,TRBJ1-1,CASSVVGRLNTEAFF,TGTGCCAGCAGCGTAGTGGGGCGGTTGAACACTGAAGCTTTCTTT
.,TRBV27,TRBD1,TRBJ1-4,CASSPDRGSEKLFF,TGTGCCAGCAGTCCCGACAGGGGATCAGAAAAACTGTTTTTT
.,TRBV19,.,TRBJ2-7,CASSTNFAYEQYF,TGTGCCAGTAGTACAAACTTTGCCTACGAGCAGTACTTC
.,TRBV6-4,TRBD2,TRBJ2-2,CASSEVLAVTGELFF,TGTGCCAGCAGTGAGGTCCTAGCGGTCACCGGGGAGCTGTTTTTT
.,TRBV5-6,TRBD2,TRBJ2-5,CASSWGGLSKETQYF,TGTGCCAGCAGCTGGGGGGGACTATCCAAAGAGACCCAGTACTTC
.,TRBV2,TRBD1,TRBJ1-2,CASTFTTGRDYGYTF,TGTGCCAGCACCTTTACGACAGGGAGGGACTATGGCTACACCTTC
.,TRBV27,TRBD1,TRBJ2-7,CASSSTGTGGFEQYF,TGTGCCAGCAGTTCAACCGGGACAGGGGGCTTCGAGCAGTACTTC
.,TRBV2,TRBD1,TRBJ1-5,CASGRDSINQPQHF,TGTGCCAGCGGACGGGACAGCATCAATCAGCCCCAGCATTTT
.,TRBV7-9,.,TRBJ2-7,CASSTQNSYEQYF,TGTGCCAGCAGCACCCAGAACTCCTACGAGCAGTACTTC
.,TRBV7-6,TRBD2,TRBJ2-7,CASSLGEGKQYF,TGTGCCAGCAGCTTAGGGGAGGGGAAGCAGTACTTC
once,TRBV28,TRBD1,TRBJ2-7,CASSLSGQFSYEQYF,TGTGCCAGCAGTTTATCGGGACAGTTTTCCTACGAGCAGTACTTC
.,TRBV5-4,.,TRBJ2-7,CASSLQNGPYEQYF,TGTGCCAGCAGCTTGCAGAACGGGCCCTACGAGCAGTACTTC
.,TRBV9,TRBD1,TRBJ1-3,CASSKDREVTGNTIYF,TGTGCCAGCAGCAAGGACAGGGAGGTGACTGGAAACACCATATATTTT
.,TRBV6-6,.,TRBJ2-3,CASSYSSLGTQYF,TGTGCCAGCAGTTACTCTTCGTTGGGTACGCAGTATTTT
.,TRBV5-1,.,TRBJ2-7,CASSLGQDPYEQYF,TGCGCCAGCAGCTTGGGACAGGACCCCTACGAGCAGTACTTC
.,TRBV12-5,TRBD1,TRBJ1-1,CASGSSRGTGWTEAFF,TGTGCTAGTGGTTCCTCACGCGGGACAGGGTGGACTGAAGCTTTCTTT
.,TRBV13,TRBD2,TRBJ2-7,CASSLGTSGGISYEQYF,TGTGCCAGCAGCTTAGGGACTAGCGGGGGTATCTCCTACGAGCAGTACTTC
.,TRBV29-1,.,TRBJ1-2,CSARASSGYTF,TGCAGCGCCCGGGCCTCAAGTGGCTACACCTTC
.,TRBV5-1,TRBD2,TRBJ2-7,CASSIRLAGVFEQYF,TGCGCCAGCAGCATCCGACTAGCGGGAGTTTTCGAGCAGTACTTC
once,TRBV15,.,TRBJ2-7,CATSGGGLSYEQYF,TGTGCCACCAGCGGGGGGGGCCTCTCCTACGAGCAGTACTTC
.,TRBV19,.,TRBJ1-3,CASSMRPWDSGNTIYF,TGTGCCAGTAGTATGCGGCCGTGGGACTCTGGAAACACCATATATTTT
.,TRBV28,.,TRBJ1-3,CASTPDSYSGNTIYF,TGTGCCAGCACCCCGGACAGTTACTCCGGAAACACCATATATTTT
.,TRBV19,TRBD2,TRBJ2-5,CASSIFLAGAQETQYF,TGTGCCAGTAGTATATTTCTAGCGGGGGCCCAAGAGACCCAGTACTTC
.,TRBV7-3,TRBD1,TRBJ2-5,CASSPRSLTGGAETQYF,TGTGCCAGCAGCCCGCGATCCTTGACAGGGGGGGCAGAGACCCAGTACTTC
once,TRBV28,.,TRBJ2-7,CAALGGSYEQYF,TGTGCCGCCCTCGGGGGCTCCTACGAGCAGTACTTC
.,TRBV28,TRBD1,TRBJ1-1,CASIGSGTGGSQAFF,TGTGCCAGCATCGGCTCCGGGACAGGGGGCTCGCAGGCTTTCTTT
.,TRBV19,TRBD1,TRBJ2-7,CASSQQSTGYEQYF,TGTGCCAGTAGCCAACAGTCGACAGGGTACGAGCAGTACTTC
.,TRBV5-4,.,TRBJ1-1,CASSLTRTAEAFF,TGTGCCAGCAGCTTAACCCGAACAGCTGAAGCTTTCTTT
once,TRBV6-5,.,TRBJ1-4,CASSYRLNEKLFF,TGTGCCAGCAGTTACAGGCTCAATGAAAAACTGTTTTTT
.,TRBV28,.,TRBJ1-2,CASSLSPLQGGYTF,TGTGCCAGCAGTTTATCCCCCTTACAGGGAGGCTACACCTTC
.,TRBV28,.,TRBJ1-2,CASSPTTSSLYGYTF,TGTGCCAGCAGCCCTACGACAAGTTCGCTCTATGGCTACACCTTC
.,TRBV6-6,TRBD1,TRBJ1-6,CASSYDWTGNNSPLHF,TGTGCCAGCAGTTACGACTGGACAGGGAATAATTCACCCCTCCACTTT
.,TRBV5-1,.,TRBJ2-5,CASSLDSGETQYF,TGCGCCAGCAGCTTGGACTCAGGGGAGACCCAGTACTTC
.,TRBV5-4,.,TRBJ2-5,CASSLLDLTGETQYF,TGTGCCAGCAGCTTGTTGGATCTGACTGGAGAGACCCAGTACTTC
once,TRBV18,.,TRBJ2-2,CASSPPPGRAGELFF,TGTGCCAGCTCACCACCCCCAGGAAGGGCCGGGGAGCTGTTTTTT
.,TRBV2,.,TRBJ1-1,CASSDAGERMNTEAFF,TGTGCCAGCAGCGATGCGGGGGAGCGGATGAACACTGAAGCTTTCTTT
.,TRBV9,TRBD1,TRBJ1-3,CASSEGQGIGNTIYF,TGTGCCAGCAGCGAGGGACAGGGAATCGGAAACACCATATATTTT
.,TRBV7-2,.,TRBJ1-5,CASSLEGYSNQPQHF,TGTGCCAGCAGCTTAGAGGGTTATAGCAATCAGCCCCAGCATTTT
.,TRBV20-1,.,TRBJ2-7,CSANKFDEQYF,TGCAGTGCTAATAAATTCGATGAGCAGTACTTC
.,TRBV30,.,TRBJ1-2,CAWSVRAGYGYTF,TGTGCCTGGAGTGTTAGAGCAGGGTATGGCTACACCTTC
.,TRBV6-6,TRBD2,TRBJ2-7,CASKLAGVPEQYF,TGTGCCAGCAAACTAGCGGGGGTGCCGGAGCAGTACTTC
.,TRBV27,.,TRBJ2-1,CASSLAFVTYNEQFF,TGTGCCAGCAGTTTAGCCTTCGTGACCTACAATGAGCAGTTCTTC
.,TRBV19,TRBD1,TRBJ2-7,CASSGGTGAYEQYF,TGTGCCAGTAGTGGGGGGACAGGAGCCTACGAGCAGTACTTC
.,TRBV7-9,.,TRBJ2-6,CASSLGPGRYSGANVLTF,TGTGCCAGCAGCTTAGGTCCAGGGCGATACTCTGGGGCCAACGTCCTGACTTTC
.,TRBV13,.,TRBJ1-5,CASSLEGGGQPQHF,TGTGCCAGCAGCTTGGAAGGGGGGGGCCAGCCCCAGCATTTT
few,TRBV19,.,TRBJ1-2,CASSQYWDGYTF,TGTGCCAGTAGTCAGTATTGGGATGGCTACACCTTC
.,TRBV5-1,TRBD1,TRBJ1-2,CASSLEAQGAGGYTF,TGCGCCAGCAGCTTGGAAGCCCAGGGGGCAGGTGGCTACACCTTC
once,TRBV10-3,.,TRBJ1-2,CAISESRSPVDYGYTF,TGTGCCATCAGTGAGTCTAGAAGCCCTGTAGACTATGGCTACACCTTC
few,TRBV5-6,.,TRBJ1-1,CASSLGGPMNTEAFF,TGTGCCAGCAGCTTGGGGGGCCCAATGAACACTGAAGCTTTCTTT
.,TRBV7-8,.,TRBJ2-7,CASSLAWDRSGNEQYF,TGTGCCAGCAGCTTAGCGTGGGACAGGAGCGGGAACGAGCAGTACTTC
.,TRBV19,.,TRBJ1-1,CASSIKGHTEAFF,TGTGCCAGTAGTATTAAGGGTCACACTGAAGCTTTCTTT
.,TRBV19,TRBD1,TRBJ1-4,CASSITGVSTNEKLFF,TGTGCCAGTAGTATTACAGGGGTTTCAACTAATGAAAAACTGTTTTTT
.,TRBV28,.,TRBJ2-7,CASTASQGPYEQYF,TGTGCCAGTACCGCCTCCCAGGGGCCCTACGAGCAGTACTTC
.,TRBV6-5,.,TRBJ2-2,CASSYPSSRGTGELFF,TGTGCCAGCAGTTACCCCTCGAGTCGGGGGACCGGGGAGCTGTTTTTT
few,TRBV5-1,.,TRBJ1-6,CASSFGQGEDSPLHF,TGCGCCAGCAGCTTTGGGCAGGGAGAAGATTCACCCCTCCACTTT